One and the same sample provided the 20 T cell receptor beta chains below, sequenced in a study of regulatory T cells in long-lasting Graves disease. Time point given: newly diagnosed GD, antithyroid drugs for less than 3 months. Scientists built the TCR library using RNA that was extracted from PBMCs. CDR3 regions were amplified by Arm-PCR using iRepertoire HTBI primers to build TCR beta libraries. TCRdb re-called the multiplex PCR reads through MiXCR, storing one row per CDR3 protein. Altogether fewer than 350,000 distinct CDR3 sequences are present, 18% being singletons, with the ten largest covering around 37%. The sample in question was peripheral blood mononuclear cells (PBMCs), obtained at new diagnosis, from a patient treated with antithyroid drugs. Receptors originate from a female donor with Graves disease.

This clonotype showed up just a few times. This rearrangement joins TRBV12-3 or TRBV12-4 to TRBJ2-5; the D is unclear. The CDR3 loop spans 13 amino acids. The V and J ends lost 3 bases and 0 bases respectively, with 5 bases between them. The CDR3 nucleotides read TGTGCCAGCAGTTTTCATAACCAAGAGACCCAGTACTTC. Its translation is CASSFHNQETQYF.

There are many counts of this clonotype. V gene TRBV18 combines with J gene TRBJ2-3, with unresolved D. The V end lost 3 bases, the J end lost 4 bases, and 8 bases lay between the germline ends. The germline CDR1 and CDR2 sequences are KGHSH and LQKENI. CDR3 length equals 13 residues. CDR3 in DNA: TGTGCCAGCTCACCTTCAGGATCAGATACGCAGTATTTT. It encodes CASSPSGSDTQYF.

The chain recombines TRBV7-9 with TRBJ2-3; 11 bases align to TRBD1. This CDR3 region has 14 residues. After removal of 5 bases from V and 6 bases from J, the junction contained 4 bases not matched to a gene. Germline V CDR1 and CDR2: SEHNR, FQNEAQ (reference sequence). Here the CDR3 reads CASSAGQGADTQYF. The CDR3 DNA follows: TGTGCCAGCAGCGCAGGACAGGGGGCCGATACGCAGTATTTT.

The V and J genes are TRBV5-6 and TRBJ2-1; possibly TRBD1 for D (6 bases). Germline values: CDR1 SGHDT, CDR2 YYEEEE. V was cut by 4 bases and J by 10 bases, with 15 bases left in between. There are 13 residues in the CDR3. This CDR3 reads CASSRIGGYEQFF. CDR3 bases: TGTGCCAGCAGCCGAATTGGGGGCTACGAGCAGTTCTTC.

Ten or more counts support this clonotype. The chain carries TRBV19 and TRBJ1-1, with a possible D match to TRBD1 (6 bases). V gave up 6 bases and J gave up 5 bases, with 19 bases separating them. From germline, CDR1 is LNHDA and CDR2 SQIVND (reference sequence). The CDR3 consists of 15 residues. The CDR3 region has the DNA TGTGCCAGTAGCCCAAGGCAGGGGAGCATGACTGAAGCTTTCTTT. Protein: CASSPRQGSMTEAFF. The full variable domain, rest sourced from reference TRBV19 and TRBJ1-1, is DGGITQSPKYLFRKEGQNVTLSCEQNLNHDAMYWYRQDPGQGLRLIYYSQIVNDFQKGDIAEGYSVSREKKESFPLTVTSAQKNPTAFYLCASSPRQGSMTEAFFGQGTRLTVV.

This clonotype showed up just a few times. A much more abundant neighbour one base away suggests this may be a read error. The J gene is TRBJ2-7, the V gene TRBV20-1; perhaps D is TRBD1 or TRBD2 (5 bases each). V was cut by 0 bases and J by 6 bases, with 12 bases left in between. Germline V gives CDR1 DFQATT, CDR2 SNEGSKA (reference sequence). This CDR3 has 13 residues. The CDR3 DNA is TGCAGTGCTAGAGAGGTCCTCGGGGCCGAGCAGTACTTC. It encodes CSAREVLGAEQYF.

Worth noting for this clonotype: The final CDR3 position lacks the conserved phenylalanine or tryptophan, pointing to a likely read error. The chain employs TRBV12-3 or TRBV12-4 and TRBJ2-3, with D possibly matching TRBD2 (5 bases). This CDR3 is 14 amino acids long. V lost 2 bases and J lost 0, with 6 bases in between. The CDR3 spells CASSLTGSTDTQYS. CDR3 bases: TGTGCCAGCAGTTTAACGGGAAGCACAGATACGCAGTATTCT.

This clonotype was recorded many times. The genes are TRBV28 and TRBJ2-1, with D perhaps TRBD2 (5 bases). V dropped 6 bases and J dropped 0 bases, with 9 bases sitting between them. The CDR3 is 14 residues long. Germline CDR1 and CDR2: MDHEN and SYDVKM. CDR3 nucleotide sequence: TGTGCCAGCAGCCGGGGATCCTCCTACAATGAGCAGTTCTTC. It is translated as CASSRGSSYNEQFF.

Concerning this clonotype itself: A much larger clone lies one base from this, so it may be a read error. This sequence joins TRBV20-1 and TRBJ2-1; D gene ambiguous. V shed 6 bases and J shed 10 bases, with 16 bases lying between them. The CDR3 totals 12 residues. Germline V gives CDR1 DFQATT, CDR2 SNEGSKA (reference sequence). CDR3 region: CSALKGAYEQFF. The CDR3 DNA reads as TGCAGTGCGTTAAAAGGTGCCTACGAGCAGTTCTTC.

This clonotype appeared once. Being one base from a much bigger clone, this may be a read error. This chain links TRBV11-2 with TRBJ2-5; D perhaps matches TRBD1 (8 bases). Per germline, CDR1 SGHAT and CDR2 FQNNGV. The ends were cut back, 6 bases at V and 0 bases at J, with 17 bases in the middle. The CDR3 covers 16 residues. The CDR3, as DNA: TGTGCCAGCAGTAACAGGGGGGGGGAGGACCAAGAGACCCAGTACTTC. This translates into CASSNRGGEDQETQYF.

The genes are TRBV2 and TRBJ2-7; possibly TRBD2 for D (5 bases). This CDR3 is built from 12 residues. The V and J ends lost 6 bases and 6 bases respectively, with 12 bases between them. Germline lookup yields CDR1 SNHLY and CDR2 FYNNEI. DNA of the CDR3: TGTGCCAGCAGCTTAGCTGCGGGCGAGCAGTACTTC. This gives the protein CASSLAAGEQYF.

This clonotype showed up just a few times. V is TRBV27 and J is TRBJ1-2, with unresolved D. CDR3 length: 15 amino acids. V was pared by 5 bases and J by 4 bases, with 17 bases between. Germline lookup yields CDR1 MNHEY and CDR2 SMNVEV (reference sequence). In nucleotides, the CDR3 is TGTGCCAGCAGTCTCCTGCGGACGGGAAGCTATGGCTACACCTTC. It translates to CASSLLRTGSYGYTF.

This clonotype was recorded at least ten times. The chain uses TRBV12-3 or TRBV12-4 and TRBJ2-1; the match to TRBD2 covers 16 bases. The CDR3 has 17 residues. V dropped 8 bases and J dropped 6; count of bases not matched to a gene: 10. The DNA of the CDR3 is TGTGCCAGCTCCCCGGGACTAGCGGGAGGGGTGCGCAATGAGCAGTTCTTC. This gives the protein CASSPGLAGGVRNEQFF.

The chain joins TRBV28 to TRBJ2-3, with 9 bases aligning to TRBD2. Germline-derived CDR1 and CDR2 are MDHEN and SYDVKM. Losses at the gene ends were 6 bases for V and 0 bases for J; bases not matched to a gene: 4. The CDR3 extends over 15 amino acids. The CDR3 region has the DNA TGTGCCAGCAGCAACCTAGCGGGGAGCACAGATACGCAGTATTTT. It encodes CASSNLAGSTDTQYF.

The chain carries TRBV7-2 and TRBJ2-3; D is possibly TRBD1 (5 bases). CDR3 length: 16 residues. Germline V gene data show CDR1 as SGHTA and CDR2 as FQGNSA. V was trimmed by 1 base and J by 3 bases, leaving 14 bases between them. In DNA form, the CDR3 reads TGTGCCAGCAGCTTAGATAGGGGCCCTCGGACAGATACGCAGTATTTT. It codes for CASSLDRGPRTDTQYF.

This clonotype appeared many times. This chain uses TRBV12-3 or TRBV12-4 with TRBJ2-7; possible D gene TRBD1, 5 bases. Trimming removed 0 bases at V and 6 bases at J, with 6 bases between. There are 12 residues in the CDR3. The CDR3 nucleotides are TGTGCCAGCAGTTTAGCAGGGGCCGAGCAGTACTTC. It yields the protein CASSLAGAEQYF.

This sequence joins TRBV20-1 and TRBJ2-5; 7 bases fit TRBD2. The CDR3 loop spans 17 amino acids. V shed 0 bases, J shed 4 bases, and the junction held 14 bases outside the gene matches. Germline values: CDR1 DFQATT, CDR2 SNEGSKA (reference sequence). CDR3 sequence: CSARDNLGWVAGETQYF. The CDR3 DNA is TGCAGTGCTAGAGATAATCTGGGGTGGGTAGCGGGAGAGACCCAGTACTTC.

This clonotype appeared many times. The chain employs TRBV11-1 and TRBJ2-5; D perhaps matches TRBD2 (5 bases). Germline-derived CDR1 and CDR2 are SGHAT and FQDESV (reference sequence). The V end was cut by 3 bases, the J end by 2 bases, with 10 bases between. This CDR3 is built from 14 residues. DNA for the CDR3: TGTGCCAGCAGCTTGGACTGGAGTCAAGAGACCCAGTACTTC. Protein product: CASSLDWSQETQYF.

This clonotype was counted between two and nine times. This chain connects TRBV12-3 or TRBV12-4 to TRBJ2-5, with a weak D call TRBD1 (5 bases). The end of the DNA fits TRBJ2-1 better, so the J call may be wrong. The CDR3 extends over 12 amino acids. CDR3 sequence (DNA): TGTGCCAGCAGTGAAAGGGGCTACGAGCAGTTCTTC. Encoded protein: CASSERGYEQFF.

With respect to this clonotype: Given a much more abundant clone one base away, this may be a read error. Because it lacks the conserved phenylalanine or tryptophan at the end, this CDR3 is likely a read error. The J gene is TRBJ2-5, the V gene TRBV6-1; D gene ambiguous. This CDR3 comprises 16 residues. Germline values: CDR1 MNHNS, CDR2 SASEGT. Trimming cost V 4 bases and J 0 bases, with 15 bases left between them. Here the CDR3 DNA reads TGTGCCAGCAGTGCCCCGGCAGAAACGTACCAAGAGACCCAGTACCTC. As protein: CASSAPAETYQETQYL.